A single TCR beta chain is shown here with its context. Its specificity is not known. Data came from immunoSEQ multiplex PCR; TCRdb stores just in-frame clones and leaves some out. Counted here are around 150,000 clones, about 90% occurring once; the ten biggest clones make up about 4%. This sample was taken from a study of T cell responses to AZD1222 COVID-19 vaccine. Overall study results and limits: Spike-specific TCR breadth and depth went up after people got two AZD1222 doses.

Trimming cost V 8 bases and J 2 bases, with 16 bases left between them. This CDR3 comprises 15 residues. Germline V gives CDR1 MNHEY, CDR2 SVGAGI. The receptor's source is an adult who received the AZD1222 COVID-19 vaccine. The chain carries TRBV6-5 and TRBJ1-3; D not resolved. Here the sequenced sample was peripheral blood, taken 28 days after the second AZD1222 dose. CDR3 region: CASGSYDGPGNTIYF. The CDR3 DNA follows: TGTGCCAGCGGTAGTTACGACGGCCCTGGAAACACCATATATTTT.